This TCR beta chain comes out of a study of blood T cell repertoires in COVID-19. Background on the study: Some COVID-19 samples were acute and others convalescent; all came from the United States, Italy and Spain. PBMCs, B-cell-depleted T cells, or T cells provided the cDNA or gDNA that made up the material.

V gave up 7 bases and J gave up 6 bases; unmatched junction bases: 14. CDR1 is ENHRY and CDR2 is SYGVKD in the germline V gene. The CDR3 sequence is 15 residues long. Original analysis: Reference gene primer amplification yielded estimated nucleated cell counts. Here immunoSEQ multiplex PCR was the method, and the copy in TCRdb shows in-frame clones only, minus some. V, J and clone size were drawn from that table, and D and trimming were deduced from the DNA. Found here are 120,000 to 150,000 clones, 82% of them singletons; the top ten hold about 4.2%. The chain has TRBV10-3 and TRBJ2-7; the match to TRBD2 covers 8 bases. The sample comprised peripheral blood. The clonotype was recovered from a woman of 80 years or more with acute or convalescent COVID-19. This CDR3 reads CAIKSGTSISLEQYF. The CDR3 nucleotides are TGTGCCATCAAGTCCGGGACTAGTATTTCCCTCGAGCAGTACTTC.